These 18 T cell receptor beta chains came from one sample sequenced in a study of blood T cell repertoires in COVID-19. The assay was immunoSEQ multiplex PCR, and TCRdb's table has in-frame clones only and misses some. The repertoire includes under 400,000 clones, approximately 90% of them detected once, and 3.9% sits in the top ten. The material sequenced was peripheral blood. These receptors all come from a woman aged 60 to 75 with COVID-19, enrolled during active disease.

The rearrangement uses TRBV27 and TRBJ2-7, with D unclear. Trimming pared 5 bases from V and 7 bases from J, leaving 9 bases between. This CDR3 spans 11 amino acids. CDR1 and CDR2 from the germline V gene are MNHEY and SMNVEV (reference sequence). CDR3 bases: TGTGCCAGCAGTCCCCCCAGGGAGCAGTACTTC. Translating gives CASSPPREQYF.

The chain has TRBV6-7 and TRBJ2-3; TRBD2 matches 8 bases. TRBV6-7 counts as an open reading frame of uncertain function. The CDR3 is made up of 20 amino acids. Losses at the gene ends were 6 bases for V and 0 bases for J; bases not matched to a gene: 20. CDR3 sequence: CASSSPSGPRLAPSTDTQYF. The CDR3 coding sequence is TGTGCCAGCAGCAGCCCTAGCGGTCCGAGACTAGCGCCTAGCACAGATACGCAGTATTTT.

The rearrangement uses TRBV28 and TRBJ2-2, with 11 nucleotides matching TRBD2. With 5 bases clipped from V and 6 bases from J, the junction kept 5 bases outside the gene matches. The CDR3 is made up of 15 amino acids. Germline values: CDR1 MDHEN, CDR2 SYDVKM. The CDR3 protein is CASSPLSGGAGELFF. The CDR3 bases are TGTGCCAGCAGTCCACTTAGCGGGGGGGCCGGGGAGCTGTTTTTT. The variable domain in full, with the rest retrieved from reference TRBV28 and TRBJ2-2, is DVKVTQSSRYLVKRTGEKVFLECVQDMDHENMFWYRQDPGLGLRLIYFSYDVKMKEKGDIPEGYSVSREKKERFSLILESASTNQTSMYLCASSPLSGGAGELFFGEGSRLTVL.

This clone was observed once. The gene calls are TRBV27 and TRBJ1-1; a possible D gene is TRBD1 (5 bases). V lost 8 bases and J lost 0, with 16 bases in between. The CDR3 extends over 15 amino acids. Germline CDR1 is MNHEY and CDR2 is SMNVEV (reference sequence). The CDR3 reads CASRGDGLMNTEAFF. In DNA, the CDR3 is TGTGCCAGCCGGGGGGACGGATTAATGAACACTGAAGCTTTCTTT.

This clone has just a few counts. CDR3 amino acids: CASSEGQGFYGYTF. The CDR3 nucleotides read TGTGCCAGTAGTGAGGGACAGGGCTTCTATGGCTACACCTTC. The chain uses TRBV19 and TRBJ1-2; 9 nucleotides agree with TRBD1. CDR1 LNHDA and CDR2 SQIVND come from the germline V gene (reference sequence). The CDR3 runs 14 residues. Trimming cost V 5 bases and J 4 bases; bases outside gene matches: 5. The full variable domain, its missing parts supplied by reference TRBV19 and TRBJ1-2, is DGGITQSPKYLFRKEGQNVTLSCEQNLNHDAMYWYRQDPGQGLRLIYYSQIVNDFQKGDIAEGYSVSREKKESFPLTVTSAQKNPTAFYLCASSEGQGFYGYTFGSGTRLTVV.

This chain links TRBV6-2 or TRBV6-3 with TRBJ1-1, with 9 bases matching TRBD1. The trim removed 4 bases at V and 1 base at J, leaving 4 bases unmatched. Germline CDR1 is MNHEY and CDR2 is SVGEGT. CDR3 size: 15 residues. As DNA, the CDR3 is TGTGCCAGCAGTTTAGACAGGGGGAAGAACACTGAAGCTTTCTTT. Translating it yields CASSLDRGKNTEAFF.

This chain uses TRBV7-3 with TRBJ1-6; D is unclear. Trimming stripped 5 bases from V and 4 bases from J, with 6 bases between. The CDR3 covers 13 residues. Germline loops: CDR1 SGHTA, CDR2 FQGTGA. The chain's CDR3 is CASSPGYNSPLHF. The CDR3 coding sequence is TGTGCCAGCAGCCCAGGTTATAATTCACCCCTCCACTTT. Using reference TRBV7-3 and TRBJ1-6 for the parts outside the CDR3, the full variable domain is GAGVSQTPSNKVTEKGKYVELRCDPISGHTALYWYRQSLGQGPEFLIYFQGTGAADDSGLPNDRFFAVRPEGSVSTLKIQRTERGDSAVYLCASSPGYNSPLHFGNGTRLTVT.

This chain links TRBV2 with TRBJ1-1; tentative D call: TRBD1 (6 bases). This CDR3 comprises 14 residues. The germline V gene has CDR1 SNHLY and CDR2 FYNNEI. Trimming stripped 4 bases from V and 5 bases from J, with 14 bases between. The CDR3 here is CASSGNRDDTEAFF. The DNA for the CDR3 is TGTGCCAGCAGTGGAAACAGGGATGATACTGAAGCTTTCTTT.

This chain uses TRBV30 with TRBJ1-5; 7 bases match TRBD1. CDR3 length equals 14 residues. V lost 1 base to trimming and J lost 2 bases; unmatched junction nucleotides: 2. The V gene's germline CDR1 is GTSNPN and CDR2 SVGIG (reference sequence). The CDR3 nucleotides read TGTGCCTGGAGTGGAGGGGGCGGCAATCAGCCCCAGCATTTT. Translating gives CAWSGGGGNQPQHF.

Only one count was recorded for this clone. The chain uses TRBV7-3 and TRBJ1-1; D uncertain. Germline CDR1 SGHTA, CDR2 FQGTGA. The V and J ends lost 1 base and 0 bases respectively, with 12 bases between them. CDR3 length: 16 amino acids. The DNA of the CDR3 is TGTGCCAGCAGCTTAAGGCCTCTTAACATGAACACTGAAGCTTTCTTT. Encoded protein: CASSLRPLNMNTEAFF.

This clone was observed once. The V call is TRBV12-3 or TRBV12-4, the J call TRBJ1-2; D gene ambiguous. V lost 6 bases, J lost 5 bases, and 10 bases lay in between. There are 12 residues in the CDR3. In DNA, the CDR3 is TGTGCCAGCAGCCTGGCGGAGTATGGCTACACCTTC. Encoded protein: CASSLAEYGYTF.

This clone showed up just once. The chain is built from TRBV27 and TRBJ1-4; no definite D call. This CDR3 has 14 amino acids. V was cut by 2 bases and J by 5 bases, with 9 bases left in between. Germline V lookup: CDR1 MNHEY, CDR2 SMNVEV (reference sequence). The CDR3 DNA sequence: TGTGCCAGCAGTTTAGATGCGACAAATGAAAAACTGTTTTTT. It specifies CASSLDATNEKLFF.

The V call is TRBV6-5, the J call TRBJ1-2; tentative D call: TRBD1 (5 bases). Trimming removed 0 bases at V and 7 bases at J, with 18 bases between. The germline V gene encodes CDR1 MNHEY and CDR2 SVGAGI. This CDR3 is built from 16 residues. CDR3 sequence reads: CASSYSPGRGVRGYTF. CDR3 nucleotide sequence: TGTGCCAGCAGTTACTCGCCCGGGCGGGGGGTGCGTGGCTACACCTTC.

The rearrangement links TRBV28 to TRBJ1-3, with a weak D call TRBD1 (5 bases). V gave up 7 bases and J gave up 2 bases, with 9 bases separating them. Germline V lookup: CDR1 MDHEN, CDR2 SYDVKM. The CDR3 has 13 residues. CDR3 amino acids: CASMVRAGNTIYF. The CDR3 nucleotides read TGTGCCAGCATGGTCAGGGCTGGAAACACCATATATTTT. The variable domain in full, completed from reference TRBV28 and TRBJ1-3, reads DVKVTQSSRYLVKRTGEKVFLECVQDMDHENMFWYRQDPGLGLRLIYFSYDVKMKEKGDIPEGYSVSREKKERFSLILESASTNQTSMYLCASMVRAGNTIYFGEGSWLTVV.

The chain combines TRBV7-8 with TRBJ1-2, with a weak D call TRBD1 (5 bases). CDR3 length: 16 amino acids. CDR1 is SGHVS, CDR2 FQNEAQ, per germline. The V end lost 7 bases, the J end lost 2 bases, and 20 bases lay between the germline ends. The DNA for the CDR3 is TGTGCCAGCACCGAAGGCGCGGGGCGGGTAAACTATGGCTACACCTTC. Residues: CASTEGAGRVNYGYTF.

The table lists this clone with a count of one. V gene TRBV7-2 combines with J gene TRBJ2-7, with TRBD1 matching over 7 bases. The V gene's germline CDR1 is SGHTA and CDR2 FQGNSA. CDR3 length equals 16 residues. The V and J ends lost 4 bases and 0 bases, in that order; junction bases with no gene match: 9. CDR3 region: CASSSRTGFSSYEQYF. CDR3 in DNA: TGTGCCAGCAGCTCCAGGACAGGTTTTAGCTCCTACGAGCAGTACTTC.

J is TRBJ1-1 and V is TRBV3-1 (or the pseudogene TRBV3-2); D gene uncertain. In germline, CDR1 is LGHDT, CDR2 YNNKEL (reference sequence). The length of the CDR3 is 13 residues. V gave up 5 bases and J gave up 5 bases, with 12 bases separating them. The CDR3 spells CASSILRKTEAFF. DNA of the CDR3: TGTGCCAGCAGCATTTTGAGGAAAACTGAAGCTTTCTTT.

This chain links TRBV25-1 with TRBJ1-3; TRBD1 agrees at 12 bases. The CDR3 sequence is 17 residues long. The V segment lost 5 bases and the J segment 3 bases; nucleotides outside the gene matches: 8. Germline CDR1 and CDR2: MGHDK and SYGVNS. This CDR3 reads CASSLGTGGFVGNTIYF. The CDR3 coding sequence is TGTGCCAGCAGTCTCGGGACAGGGGGCTTCGTTGGAAACACCATATATTTT.